The 13 T cell receptor beta chains below all came from one sample that was sequenced in a study of blood T cell repertoires in COVID-19. Profiled with immunoSEQ multiplex PCR; TCRdb holds only in-frame clones, not every one. The sample includes around 220,000 clones, 80% to 85% seen only once; the top ten take 5.1%. Sequenced input: peripheral blood. The receptors derive from a human donor in a cohort sampled during active COVID-19.

The V gene is TRBV4-3, the J gene TRBJ2-6; 14 nucleotides line up with TRBD2. This CDR3 is built from 19 residues. Germline V gene lookup returns CDR1 LGHNA and CDR2 YSLEER. J gave up 5 bases and V 3 bases, and 9 bases lay outside the gene matches. For the CDR3, the DNA is TGCGCCAGCAGCCAGCAGACTAGCGGGAGGGGCGGTAGGGCCAACGTCCTGACTTTC. Its translation is CASSQQTSGRGGRANVLTF.

The chain couples TRBV7-3 to TRBJ2-7; 9 bases line up with TRBD1. The CDR3 runs to 15 residues. Germline-derived CDR1 and CDR2 are SGHTA and FQGTGA. V dropped 0 bases and J dropped 4; count of bases not matched to a gene: 4. The CDR3 loop is CASSLTGTGRYEQYF. DNA for the CDR3: TGTGCCAGCAGCTTAACCGGGACAGGGCGGTACGAGCAGTACTTC. Combining the CDR3 with reference TRBV7-3 and TRBJ2-7 gives the whole variable domain GAGVSQTPSNKVTEKGKYVELRCDPISGHTALYWYRQSLGQGPEFLIYFQGTGAADDSGLPNDRFFAVRPEGSVSTLKIQRTERGDSAVYLCASSLTGTGRYEQYFGPGTRLTVT.

This chain joins TRBV28 and TRBJ2-3, with D maybe TRBD2 (5 bases). The V end lost 3 bases, the J end lost 0 bases, and 13 bases lay between the germline ends. The CDR3 runs to 16 residues. The germline V gene has CDR1 MDHEN and CDR2 SYDVKM. The CDR3 loop is CASSLEVLSSTDTQYF. The CDR3 nucleotides read TGTGCCAGCAGTTTGGAGGTTCTATCTAGCACAGATACGCAGTATTTT.

As DNA, the CDR3 is TGTGCCAGCAGCCCTGGGACAGGGCGGGCCAAAAACATTCAGTACTTC. Protein sequence: CASSPGTGRAKNIQYF. The chain employs TRBV9 and TRBJ2-4, with 9 bases aligning to TRBD1. The CDR3 is 16 amino acids. The V gene's germline CDR1 is SGDLS and CDR2 YYNGEE. J was trimmed by 1 base and V by 4 bases; bases with no gene match: 6.

The chain couples TRBV4-3 to TRBJ2-7, with D possibly TRBD2 on 5 matching bases. Trimming removed 0 bases at V and 2 bases at J, with 8 bases between. Germline CDR1 LGHNA, CDR2 YSLEER. This CDR3 has 14 amino acids. For the CDR3, the DNA is TGCGCCAGCAGCCAAGATATGACTACCTACGAGCAGTACTTC. This gives the protein CASSQDMTTYEQYF.

The rearrangement links TRBV18 to TRBJ2-3; TRBD1 matches 12 bases. The germline V gene has CDR1 KGHSH and CDR2 LQKENI. The V segment lost 2 bases and the J segment 3 bases; nucleotides outside the gene matches: 6. CDR3 length: 17 residues. CDR3 loop: CASSPYGTGGLTDTQYF. Written as DNA, the CDR3 is TGTGCCAGCTCACCATACGGGACAGGGGGCCTGACAGATACGCAGTATTTT.

The chain joins TRBV28 to TRBJ2-7; a possible D gene is TRBD2 (5 bases). The CDR3 contains 13 residues. With 3 bases removed from V and 5 bases from J, the gap between germline ends came to 11 bases. Germline CDR1 and CDR2: MDHEN and SYDVKM. The CDR3 loop is CASSFLRAHEQYF. CDR3 coding DNA: TGTGCCAGCAGTTTTTTGAGGGCGCACGAGCAGTACTTC.

The chain is built from TRBV9 and TRBJ1-2; D is undetermined. The V gene lost 0 bases and the J gene lost 7 bases, with 16 bases spanning the gap. The CDR3 runs 15 residues. Germline V gene sequence: CDR1 SGDLS, CDR2 YYNGEE. The CDR3 DNA is TGTGCCAGCAGCGTAGATACCGTACCAGCAGGTGGCTACACCTTC. Amino acid sequence: CASSVDTVPAGGYTF.

The chain couples TRBV4-1 to TRBJ2-6; D is possibly TRBD1 (5 bases). Germline CDR1 MGHRA, CDR2 YSYEKL. V was trimmed by 1 base and J by 0 bases, leaving 13 bases between them. The CDR3 loop spans 18 amino acids. The CDR3 sequence is CASSQVHGAGSGANVLTF. The CDR3 DNA is TGCGCCAGCAGCCAAGTTCATGGGGCTGGCTCTGGGGCCAACGTCCTGACTTTC.

This clone was found once. This specimen includes other DNA sequences encoding the same CDR3. J is TRBJ2-2 and V is TRBV9; 8 bases are a match to TRBD1. The germline gives CDR1 SGDLS, CDR2 YYNGEE. This CDR3 region has 15 residues. The J segment lost 3 bases and the V segment lost 0 bases, leaving 1 base of the junction unmatched. CDR3 residues: CASSVGTGYTGELFF. The CDR3 DNA reads TGTGCCAGCAGCGTAGGGACAGGGTACACCGGGGAGCTGTTTTTT.

The V and J genes are TRBV3-1 (or the pseudogene TRBV3-2) and TRBJ2-5; 7 nucleotides line up with TRBD2. The CDR3 spans 11 residues. V trimming: 4 bases; J trimming: 9 bases; junction bases outside the gene matches: 2. Germline V gene lookup returns CDR1 LGHDT and CDR2 YNNKEL (reference sequence). The CDR3: CASSRGGPQYF. In DNA, the CDR3 is TGTGCCAGCAGCCGGGGAGGGCCCCAGTACTTC.

This clone has only one observation. The rearrangement uses TRBV4-2 and TRBJ2-5, with 9 nucleotides matching TRBD1. The CDR3 loop spans 16 amino acids. With 4 bases clipped from V and 2 bases from J, the junction kept 8 bases outside the gene matches. Germline CDR1 and CDR2: LGHNA and YNFKEQ. The CDR3: CASSLKGGTGQETQYF. CDR3 nucleotides: TGTGCCAGCAGCCTCAAGGGGGGGACAGGGCAAGAGACCCAGTACTTC.

This clone was observed a few times. The rearrangement joins TRBV7-9 to TRBJ2-7, with a possible D match to TRBD1 (8 bases). Germline values: CDR1 SEHNR, CDR2 FQNEAQ (reference sequence). This CDR3 contains 16 residues. Trimming removed 5 bases from V and 7 bases from J, with 24 bases in between. The CDR3 is CASSDRQGSAGGEQYF. For the CDR3, the DNA is TGTGCCAGCAGCGATCGACAGGGGAGCGCCGGGGGGGAGCAGTACTTC.